The rows below give T cell receptor beta chains drawn from one sample of a study of T-cell memory formation after mild COVID-19. TCRdb analysed the 5' RACE reads with MiXCR anew, one entry per CDR3 protein. The sample records approximately 100,000 distinct CDR3 sequences, 9.5% to 15% being singletons. The sample consisted of PBMCs or a T cell subset sorted from them (not recorded which). The receptors stem from an adult woman who had mild COVID-19 (a few samples of this study predate the infection). Cell type and time point are not known. The CDR3 runs from the conserved cysteine through the conserved F or W. Each record gives: V gene, clone size, D gene, J gene, CDR3 DNA, CDR3 protein. A D gene is named only where the DNA matches it firmly. Expanded clones get a size class; other rows say once, few or many, or leave the size out.

TRBV12-3/TRBV12-4	few	-	TRBJ2-3	TGTGCCAGCAGCTCGGACAGCCGCACAGATACGCAGTATTTT	CASSSDSRTDTQYF
TRBV30	-	-	TRBJ2-6	TGTGCCTGGAGTGGGGGGGTTGGGGCCAACGTCCTGACTTTC	CAWSGGVGANVLTF
TRBV14	few	-	TRBJ2-1	TGTGCCAGCAGCCAAGGCTTATCCCCTTTGGATGAGCAGTTCTTC	CASSQGLSPLDEQFF
TRBV11-3	few	TRBD2	TRBJ2-3	TGTGCCAGCAGCCCACTAGCGGCAGACACAGATACGCAGTATTTT	CASSPLAADTDTQYF
TRBV15	-	-	TRBJ2-2	TGTGCCATTCAAGCCAGGGGCGGGGAGCTGTTTTTT	CAIQARGGELFF
TRBV4-2	many	TRBD2	TRBJ2-7	TGTGCCAGCAGCCCGATCAGCGGGGGGGCTAATGAGCAGTACTTC	CASSPISGGANEQYF
TRBV4-1	-	-	TRBJ2-7	TGCGCCAGCAGCCAAGCATCGGGGGAGCAGTACTTC	CASSQASGEQYF
TRBV5-1	few	TRBD2	TRBJ2-1	TGCGCCAGCCACCTAGCGGGGAACTACAATGAGCAGTTCTTC	CASHLAGNYNEQFF
TRBV9	many	TRBD1	TRBJ2-1	TGTGCCAGCAGCGCCCGCGACAGGGGTCTACAATATGAGCAGTTCTTC	CASSARDRGLQYEQFF
TRBV12-3/TRBV12-4	-	TRBD1	TRBJ2-3	TGTGCCAGCAGTTGGGGACAGGGCACAGATACGCAGTATTTT	CASSWGQGTDTQYF
TRBV4-1	-	-	TRBJ2-7	TGCGCCAGCAGCCAAGTTGAGGATGGGGGAGAGCAGTACTTC	CASSQVEDGGEQYF
TRBV4-2	once	-	TRBJ2-7	TGTGCCAGCAGCCAAGACCCCTCCCTTGACTACGAGCAGTACTTC	CASSQDPSLDYEQYF
TRBV3-1	-	-	TRBJ2-3	TGTGCCAGCAGCCAAGAGCCCAGGGAGACAGATACGCAGTATTTT	CASSQEPRETDTQYF
TRBV11-2	many	TRBD2	TRBJ2-7	TGTGCCAGCAGCCTCGTGACTAGCGGGCAAACCTACGAGCAGTACTTC	CASSLVTSGQTYEQYF
TRBV4-3	-	-	TRBJ2-1	TGCGCCAGCAGCCAAGGCCCGGGCGGAGACTACAATGAGCAGTTCTTC	CASSQGPGGDYNEQFF
TRBV12-3/TRBV12-4	-	-	TRBJ2-4	TGTGCCAGCAGTTTAGAAGGTAGCGTGAATCAGTACTTC	CASSLEGSVNQYF
TRBV9	few	-	TRBJ2-3	TGTGCCAGCAGCTCCCTGGCGGCGGTCGCCACAGATACGCAGTATTTT	CASSSLAAVATDTQYF